The TCR beta chain under discussion was sequenced for a study of cytomegalovirus exposure and HLA in healthy donors. Study information: Researchers found that more than 70% of fewer than 450 genotyped donors fell within the Caucasian-associated ancestry cluster. General observations from the study: A previous analysis found most TCR beta V segments productive roughly 87% or roughly 30% of the time. Reports indicated that the classifier achieved high specificity and sensitivity in diagnosing cytomegalovirus status.

60 Vbeta and 13 Jbeta primers were used in PCR. Assay used: immunoSEQ multiplex PCR; TCRdb lists only in-frame clones, some missing. The table records some 110,000 clones, 81% of them present only once. Trimming cost V 3 bases and J 0 bases, with 6 bases left between them. This CDR3 has 14 residues. CDR1 and CDR2 (germline): MGHDK, SYGVNS. This clone appeared a single time. What it binds is not known. The V gene is TRBV25-1, the J gene TRBJ2-4; D unclear. This TCR was recovered from a woman aged 25 to 39 in good health and CMV-seronegative. The sequenced sample was PBMCs. In nucleotides, the CDR3 is TGTGCCAGCAGTGATAGACTAGCCAAAAACATTCAGTACTTC. This translates into CASSDRLAKNIQYF. The entire variable domain, with the rest obtained from reference TRBV25-1 and TRBJ2-4, is as follows: EADIYQTPRYLVIGTGKKITLECSQTMGHDKMYWYQQDPGMELHLIHYSYGVNSTEKGDLSSESTVSRIRTEHFPLTLESARPSHTSQYLCASSDRLAKNIQYFGAGTRLSVL.